Listed here is a single T cell receptor beta chain. CDR1 is SGHRS and CDR2 is YFSETQ in the germline V gene. This CDR3 has 15 amino acids. The ends lost 0 bases at V and 7 bases at J; junction bases unmatched: 6. This specimen comes from a study of blood T cell repertoires in COVID-19. As for the study in general: COVID-19 samples from acute and convalescent phases originated in the United States, Italy and Spain. From T cells, B-cell-depleted T cells, or PBMCs came the material, which was cDNA or gDNA.

In the study's own analysis: Amplification of reference gene primers provided the estimated nucleated cell counts. Libraries were prepared by immunoSEQ multiplex PCR; TCRdb keeps only in-frame clonotypes and omits some of them. That table furnishes V, J and clone size, whereas the DNA furnished D and trimming. The sample records around 52,000 clones, over 85% being singletons. The sample was peripheral blood. This TCR was recovered from a woman of 80 years or more with acute or convalescent COVID-19. The rearrangement uses TRBV5-1 and TRBJ2-1; TRBD1 agrees at 8 bases. The CDR3 loop is CASSLAGTGTNEQFF. CDR3 bases: TGCGCCAGCAGCTTGGCGGGGACAGGCACGAATGAGCAGTTCTTC.